The clone carrying this TCR beta chain has a count of ten or more. Its antigen is unidentified. The data stem from a study of response to subunit inactivated influenza vaccine. The study, taken as a whole, reports: New T cells are recruited in small numbers by each seasonal influenza vaccination, according to the authors' suggestion.

The germline V gene encodes CDR1 LGHNA and CDR2 YSLEER. Trimming left V 0 bases short and J 10 bases short, with 17 bases between. CDR3 length equals 15 residues. TCRdb processed the RT-PCR reads anew with MiXCR; each CDR3 protein has one entry. The profile covers around 490,000 distinct CDR3 sequences, with under 9% appearing a single time and over 10% taken by the ten largest. The TCR sequence derives from a man in his fifties or sixties who received an inactivated influenza vaccine. The chain recombines TRBV4-3 with TRBJ2-3; D is perhaps TRBD2 (6 bases). The sequencing here drew on PBMCs from blood, taken roughly 24 months after vaccination. The CDR3 coding sequence is TGCGCCAGCAGCCAAGAAGGGGTCCGCCCGGGGGCGCAGTATTTT. It yields the protein CASSQEGVRPGAQYF.